Presented here are 21 T cell receptor beta chains from one specimen sequenced in a study of blood T cell repertoires in COVID-19 (dated by TCRdb to the early 2020s). Preparation of the library involved the immunoSEQ multiplex PCR assay. Not all clones reach the TCRdb copy of this immuneACCESS table, which keeps in-frame sequences only. Checked studies attribute under half of the gap to unresolved V genes and leave the rest unexplained. This sample gives about 150,000 clones in total; about four fifths of them show up just once. In total, the top ten clones hold 4.8% of the sample. Sequencing was performed on peripheral blood. The receptors derive from a human donor in a cohort sampled during active COVID-19.

V is TRBV23-1 and J is TRBJ1-1, with a possible D match to TRBD1 (6 bases). TRBV23-1 is treated as an ORF (open reading frame) with a function not yet certain. The CDR3 is 16 residues long. Trimming left V 0 bases short and J 5 bases short, with 16 bases between. The chain's CDR3 is CASSQSHPSRGTEAFF. CDR3 in DNA: TGCGCCAGCAGTCAATCGCATCCGTCGAGGGGGACTGAAGCTTTCTTT.

The chain links TRBV19 to TRBJ2-2; D is perhaps TRBD1 (6 bases). The CDR3 spans 15 residues. Germline V gives CDR1 LNHDA, CDR2 SQIVND (reference sequence). The ends were cut back, 10 bases at V and 3 bases at J, with 18 bases in the middle. This CDR3 is CATMNDRQDTGELFF. CDR3 in DNA: TGTGCCACCATGAATGATCGACAGGACACCGGGGAGCTGTTTTTT.

The V and J genes are TRBV7-2 and TRBJ2-1, with 10 bases identical to TRBD2. Per the germline V gene, CDR1 is SGHTA and CDR2 is FQGNSA. Trimming removed 7 bases from V and 9 bases from J; junction bases left unmatched: 12. The CDR3 is 15 amino acids. In nucleotides, the CDR3 is TGTGCCAGCACCGACGAGGGAGCGGGGGGGTTTGAGCAGTTCTTC. This sequence encodes CASTDEGAGGFEQFF.

V usage is TRBV27 and J usage is TRBJ2-6; TRBD2 is a possible D gene (6 bases). The CDR3 is 16 amino acids. Between the trimmed V and J ends, which lost 3 bases and 5 bases, there was a span of 14 bases. The germline gives CDR1 MNHEY, CDR2 SMNVEV (reference sequence). For the CDR3, the DNA is TGTGCCAGCAGTTTCTCTACCGGGGGAAGGGCCAACGTCCTGACTTTC. Translating gives CASSFSTGGRANVLTF.

This chain joins TRBV4-2 and TRBJ2-1, with 7 bases aligning to TRBD2. The germline gives CDR1 LGHNA, CDR2 YNFKEQ. J gave up 3 bases and V 0 bases, and 2 bases lay outside the gene matches. The CDR3 totals 15 residues. The DNA for the CDR3 is TGTGCCAGCAGCCAAGATCCTAGCGGCTACAATGAGCAGTTCTTC. Its translation is CASSQDPSGYNEQFF.

In this sample, this clone turned up a few times. The chain links TRBV5-1 to TRBJ1-1, with unresolved D. The germline gives CDR1 SGHRS, CDR2 YFSETQ. There are 16 residues in the CDR3. Trimming took off 2 bases at V and 1 base at J, with 15 bases between the two ends. CDR3 sequence reads: CASSFMAGSTNTEAFF. In nucleotides, the CDR3 is TGCGCCAGCAGCTTCATGGCAGGCTCTACGAACACTGAAGCTTTCTTT.

The chain recombines TRBV27 with TRBJ2-5; 13 positions agree with TRBD2. The V segment lost 5 bases and the J segment 6 bases; nucleotides outside the gene matches: 6. Germline V gene sequence: CDR1 MNHEY, CDR2 SMNVEV (reference sequence). CDR3 length: 15 residues. DNA of the CDR3: TGTGCCAGCAGTCGGACTAGCGGGGGAATCAAGACCCAGTACTTC. Translating it yields CASSRTSGGIKTQYF.

The chain links TRBV28 to TRBJ1-4; perhaps TRBD1 as D (6 bases). V lost 4 bases and J 12 bases, leaving 21 bases between the germline ends. Germline CDR1 is MDHEN and CDR2 is SYDVKM. The CDR3 runs 15 residues. CDR3 protein: CASSSKTGMQLELFF. The CDR3 coding sequence is TGTGCCAGCAGTTCAAAGACAGGAATGCAACTGGAACTGTTTTTT.

The V and J genes are TRBV5-6 and TRBJ1-1; TRBD1 might be the D (6 bases). Trimming stripped 1 base from V and 0 bases from J, with 7 bases between. From germline, CDR1 is SGHDT and CDR2 YYEEEE. The CDR3 extends over 14 amino acids. The CDR3 nucleotides are TGTGCCAGCAGCTTGTACAGGGTGAACACTGAAGCTTTCTTT. Protein sequence: CASSLYRVNTEAFF.

V and J are TRBV18 and TRBJ2-7, with TRBD2 matching over 13 bases. Trimming cost V 3 bases and J 6 bases; bases outside gene matches: 5. The CDR3 totals 15 residues. The germline gives CDR1 KGHSH, CDR2 LQKENI. The DNA of the CDR3 is TGTGCCAGCTCACCTGGACTAGCGGGGGATCGCGAGCAGTACTTC. Residues: CASSPGLAGDREQYF.

V is TRBV9 and J is TRBJ2-6, with a possible D match to TRBD2 (6 bases). Germline assignment: CDR1 SGDLS and CDR2 YYNGEE. This CDR3 contains 16 residues. V was pared by 0 bases and J by 4 bases, with 11 bases between. The CDR3 DNA sequence: TGTGCCAGCAGCGTAGTGTCTCGGGAGGGGGCCAACGTCCTGACTTTC. It is translated as CASSVVSREGANVLTF.

This chain connects TRBV9 to TRBJ2-1; D unclear. CDR3 size: 15 residues. V dropped 0 bases and J dropped 3 bases, with 10 bases sitting between them. Germline-derived CDR1 and CDR2 are SGDLS and YYNGEE. The CDR3 DNA sequence: TGTGCCAGCAGCGTAGCAACAGCTGGCTACAATGAGCAGTTCTTC. It yields the protein CASSVATAGYNEQFF.

This chain uses TRBV6-1 with TRBJ1-2; 10 bases align to TRBD1. The length of the CDR3 is 16 residues. Germline V gives CDR1 MNHNS, CDR2 SASEGT. After removal of 4 bases from V and 7 bases from J, the junction contained 12 bases not matched to a gene. The CDR3: CASSAPLGTGAGGYTF. The CDR3 nucleotides read TGTGCCAGCAGTGCCCCACTGGGGACAGGGGCCGGTGGCTACACCTTC.

The J gene is TRBJ1-1, the V gene TRBV4-2; TRBD1 is a possible D gene (5 bases). Trimming pared 0 bases from V and 4 bases from J, leaving 21 bases between. CDR1 is LGHNA, CDR2 YNFKEQ, per germline. The CDR3 contains 18 residues. The CDR3 reads CASSQEGGGRWVGTEAFF. The CDR3 DNA follows: TGTGCCAGCAGCCAAGAGGGGGGGGGTCGATGGGTCGGCACTGAAGCTTTCTTT.

V and J are TRBV19 and TRBJ1-2, with 8 positions matching TRBD1. Germline CDR1 and CDR2: LNHDA and SQIVND (reference sequence). The V segment lost 2 bases and the J segment 3 bases; nucleotides outside the gene matches: 2. CDR3 length: 14 amino acids. For the CDR3, the DNA is TGTGCCAGTAGTATACAGGGGGCTTACTATGGCTACACCTTC. It encodes CASSIQGAYYGYTF.

The J gene is TRBJ1-2, the V gene TRBV7-6; 12 bases match TRBD1. Germline V gene lookup returns CDR1 SGHVS and CDR2 FNYEAQ. The CDR3 spans 17 residues. V shed 0 bases, J shed 6 bases, and the junction held 8 bases outside the gene matches. CDR3 region: CASSLAGQGAGADGYTF. Here the CDR3 DNA reads TGTGCCAGCAGCTTAGCGGGACAGGGGGCGGGGGCGGATGGCTACACCTTC.

The chain combines TRBV6-6 with TRBJ2-7; D remains ambiguous. This CDR3 is built from 15 residues. Looked up from germline, CDR1 is MNHNY and CDR2 is SVGAGI (reference sequence). V was shortened by 2 bases and J by 0 bases, with 11 bases between the two germline ends. This CDR3 is CASSYDGGNSYEQYF. Written as DNA, the CDR3 is TGTGCCAGCAGTTACGATGGCGGCAACTCCTACGAGCAGTACTTC.

This clone was seen a handful of times. The CDR3 reads CASSGPGVQGYTF. In DNA, the CDR3 is TGTGCCAGCAGTGGGCCAGGCGTACAGGGCTACACCTTC. The chain is built from TRBV28 and TRBJ1-2; D is ambiguous. The germline V gene has CDR1 MDHEN and CDR2 SYDVKM. V lost 5 bases and J 8 bases, leaving 15 bases between the germline ends. The length of the CDR3 is 13 residues.

In its sample, this clone was seen once. The genes are TRBV11-1 and TRBJ1-5; D is undetermined. The CDR3 loop spans 13 amino acids. The V gene's germline CDR1 is SGHAT and CDR2 FQDESV (reference sequence). Trimming removed 5 bases from V and 6 bases from J, with 11 bases in between. CDR3 sequence (DNA): TGTGCCAGCAGCCCACAGTACGGTCAGCCCCAGCATTTT. Its translation is CASSPQYGQPQHF.

The chain carries TRBV4-1 and TRBJ1-4; no clear D gene. Per the germline V gene, CDR1 is MGHRA and CDR2 is YSYEKL. The CDR3 consists of 16 residues. V was cut by 4 bases and J by 1 base, with 13 bases left in between. The CDR3 coding sequence is TGCGCCAGCAGCCCACATGAGGGCAGAACTAATGAAAAACTGTTTTTT. Residues: CASSPHEGRTNEKLFF.

This clone was detected once. The chain carries TRBV6-1 and TRBJ1-1; D is possibly TRBD1 (6 bases). This CDR3 comprises 15 residues. The germline CDR1 and CDR2 sequences are MNHNS and SASEGT. Trimming took 0 bases from V and 4 from J, leaving 12 bases between them. In DNA, the CDR3 is TGTGCCAGCAGTGAAGCGGGGGCGCCGATCACTGAAGCTTTCTTT. As protein: CASSEAGAPITEAFF.